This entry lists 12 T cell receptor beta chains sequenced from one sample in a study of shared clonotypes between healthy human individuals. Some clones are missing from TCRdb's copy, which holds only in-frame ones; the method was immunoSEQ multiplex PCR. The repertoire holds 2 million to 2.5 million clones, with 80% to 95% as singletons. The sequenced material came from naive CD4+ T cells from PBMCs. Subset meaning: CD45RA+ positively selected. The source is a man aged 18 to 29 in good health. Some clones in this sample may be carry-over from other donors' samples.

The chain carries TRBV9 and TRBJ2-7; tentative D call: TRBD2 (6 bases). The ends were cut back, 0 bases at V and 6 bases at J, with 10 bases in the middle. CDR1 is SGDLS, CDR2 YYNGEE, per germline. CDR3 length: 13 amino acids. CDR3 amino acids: CASSVGQGGEQYF. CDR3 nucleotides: TGTGCCAGCAGCGTAGGGCAGGGAGGCGAGCAGTACTTC.

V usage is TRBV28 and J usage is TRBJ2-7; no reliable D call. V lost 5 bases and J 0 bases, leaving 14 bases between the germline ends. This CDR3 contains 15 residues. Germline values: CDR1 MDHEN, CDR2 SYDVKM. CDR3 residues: CASSELSGPSYEQYF. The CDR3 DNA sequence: TGTGCCAGCAGTGAATTATCCGGCCCCTCCTACGAGCAGTACTTC. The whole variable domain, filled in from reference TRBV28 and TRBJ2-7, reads DVKVTQSSRYLVKRTGEKVFLECVQDMDHENMFWYRQDPGLGLRLIYFSYDVKMKEKGDIPEGYSVSREKKERFSLILESASTNQTSMYLCASSELSGPSYEQYFGPGTRLTVT.

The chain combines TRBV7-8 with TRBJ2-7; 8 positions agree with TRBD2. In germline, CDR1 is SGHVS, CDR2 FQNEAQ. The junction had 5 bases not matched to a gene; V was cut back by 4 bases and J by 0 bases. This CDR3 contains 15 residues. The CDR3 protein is CASSSASGRSYEQYF. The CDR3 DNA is TGTGCCAGCAGCTCAGCTAGCGGGCGCTCCTACGAGCAGTACTTC.

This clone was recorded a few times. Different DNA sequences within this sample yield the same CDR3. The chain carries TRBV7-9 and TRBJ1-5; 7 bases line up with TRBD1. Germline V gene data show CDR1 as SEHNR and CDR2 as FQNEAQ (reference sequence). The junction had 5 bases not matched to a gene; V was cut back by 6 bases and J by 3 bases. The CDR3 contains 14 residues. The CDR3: CASSSTGSNQPQHF. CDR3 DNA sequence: TGTGCCAGCAGTTCGACAGGGTCCAATCAGCCCCAGCATTTT.

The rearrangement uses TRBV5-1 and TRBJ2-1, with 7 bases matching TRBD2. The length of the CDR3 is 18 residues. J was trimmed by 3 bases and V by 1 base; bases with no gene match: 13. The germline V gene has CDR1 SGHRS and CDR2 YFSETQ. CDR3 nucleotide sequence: TGCGCCAGCAGCTTGAGTAGAGGTAGCGGGCTCCTCTACAATGAGCAGTTCTTC. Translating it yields CASSLSRGSGLLYNEQFF.

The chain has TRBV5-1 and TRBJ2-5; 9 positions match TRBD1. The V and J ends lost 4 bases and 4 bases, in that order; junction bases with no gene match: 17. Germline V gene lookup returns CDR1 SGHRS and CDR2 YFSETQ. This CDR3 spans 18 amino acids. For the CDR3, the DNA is TGCGCCAGCAGCCCCGGAACTAAAGACAGGGGGAGGAGAGAGACCCAGTACTTC. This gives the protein CASSPGTKDRGRRETQYF.

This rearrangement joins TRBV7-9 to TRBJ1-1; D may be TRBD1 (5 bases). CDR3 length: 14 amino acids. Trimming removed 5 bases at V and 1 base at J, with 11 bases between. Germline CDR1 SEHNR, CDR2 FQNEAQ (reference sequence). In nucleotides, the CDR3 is TGTGCCAGCAGCGGAAGGGGCCAGAACACTGAAGCTTTCTTT. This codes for CASSGRGQNTEAFF.

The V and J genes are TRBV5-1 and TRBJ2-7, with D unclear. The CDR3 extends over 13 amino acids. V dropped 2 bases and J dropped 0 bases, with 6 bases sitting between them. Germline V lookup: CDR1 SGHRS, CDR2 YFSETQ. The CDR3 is CASSFTSSYEQYF. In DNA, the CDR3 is TGCGCCAGCAGCTTTACGAGCTCCTACGAGCAGTACTTC. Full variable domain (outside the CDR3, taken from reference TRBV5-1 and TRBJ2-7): KAGVTQTPRYLIKTRGQQVTLSCSPISGHRSVSWYQQTPGQGLQFLFEYFSETQRNKGNFPGRFSGRQFSNSRSEMNVSTLELGDSALYLCASSFTSSYEQYFGPGTRLTVT.

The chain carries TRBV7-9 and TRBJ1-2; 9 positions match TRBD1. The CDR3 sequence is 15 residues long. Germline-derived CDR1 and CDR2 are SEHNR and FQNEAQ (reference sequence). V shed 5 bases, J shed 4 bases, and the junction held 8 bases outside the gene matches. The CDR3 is CASSPTGGAGYGYTF. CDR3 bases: TGTGCCAGCAGCCCTACAGGGGGCGCCGGCTATGGCTACACCTTC.

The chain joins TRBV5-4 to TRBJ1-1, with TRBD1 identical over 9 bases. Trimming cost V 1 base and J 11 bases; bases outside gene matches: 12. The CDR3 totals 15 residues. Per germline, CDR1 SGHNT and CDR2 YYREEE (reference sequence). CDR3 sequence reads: CASSLPGQGGLGAFF. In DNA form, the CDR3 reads TGTGCCAGCAGCTTGCCGGGACAGGGAGGCCTTGGGGCTTTCTTT.

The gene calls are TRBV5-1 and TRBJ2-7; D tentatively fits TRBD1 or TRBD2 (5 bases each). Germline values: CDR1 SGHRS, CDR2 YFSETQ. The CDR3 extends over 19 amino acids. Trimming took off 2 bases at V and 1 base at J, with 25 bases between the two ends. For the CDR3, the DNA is TGCGCCAGCAGCTTCGCCTCCCCCCCGAGTCTGGGGACGTCCTACGAGCAGTACTTC. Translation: CASSFASPPSLGTSYEQYF.

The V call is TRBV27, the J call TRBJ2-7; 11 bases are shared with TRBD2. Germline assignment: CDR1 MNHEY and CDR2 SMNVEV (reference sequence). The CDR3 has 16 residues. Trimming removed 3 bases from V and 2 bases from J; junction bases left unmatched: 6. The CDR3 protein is CASSFWTSGPAYEQYF. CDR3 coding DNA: TGTGCCAGCAGTTTCTGGACTAGCGGGCCGGCCTACGAGCAGTACTTC.